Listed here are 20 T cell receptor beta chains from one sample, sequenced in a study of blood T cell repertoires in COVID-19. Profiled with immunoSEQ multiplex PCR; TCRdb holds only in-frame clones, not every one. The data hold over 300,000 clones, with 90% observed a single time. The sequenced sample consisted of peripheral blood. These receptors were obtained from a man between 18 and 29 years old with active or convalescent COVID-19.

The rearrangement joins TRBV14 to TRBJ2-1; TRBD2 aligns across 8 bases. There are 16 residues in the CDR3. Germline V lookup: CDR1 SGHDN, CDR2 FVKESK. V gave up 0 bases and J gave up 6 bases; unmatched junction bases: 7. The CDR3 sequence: CASSQDTGLVINEQFF. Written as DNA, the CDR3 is TGTGCCAGCAGCCAAGATACGGGACTAGTCATCAATGAGCAGTTCTTC.

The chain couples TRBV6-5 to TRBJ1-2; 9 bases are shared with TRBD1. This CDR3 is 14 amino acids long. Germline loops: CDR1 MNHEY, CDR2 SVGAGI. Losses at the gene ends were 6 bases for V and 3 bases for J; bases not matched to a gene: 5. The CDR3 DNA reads TGTGCCAGCAGGGACAGGGGAGGGCACTATGGCTACACCTTC. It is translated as CASRDRGGHYGYTF.

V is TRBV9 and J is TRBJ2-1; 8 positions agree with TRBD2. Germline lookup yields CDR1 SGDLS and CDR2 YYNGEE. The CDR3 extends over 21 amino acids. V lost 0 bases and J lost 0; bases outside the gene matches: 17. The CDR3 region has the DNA TGTGCCAGCAGCGTAGCCCCGGGACTAGGCGGTTTTACTAGCTCCTACAATGAGCAGTTCTTC. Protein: CASSVAPGLGGFTSSYNEQFF. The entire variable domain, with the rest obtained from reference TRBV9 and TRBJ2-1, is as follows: DSGVTQTPKHLITATGQRVTLRCSPRSGDLSVYWYQQSLDQGLQFLIQYYNGEERAKGNILERFSAQQFPDLHSELNLSSLELGDSALYFCASSVAPGLGGFTSSYNEQFFGPGTRLTVL.

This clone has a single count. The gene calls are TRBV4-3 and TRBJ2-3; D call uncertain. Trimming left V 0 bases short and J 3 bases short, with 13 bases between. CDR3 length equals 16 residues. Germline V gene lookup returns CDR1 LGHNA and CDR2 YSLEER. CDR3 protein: CASSQDFAARTDTQYF. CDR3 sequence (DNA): TGCGCCAGCAGCCAAGATTTTGCCGCGCGGACAGATACGCAGTATTTT.

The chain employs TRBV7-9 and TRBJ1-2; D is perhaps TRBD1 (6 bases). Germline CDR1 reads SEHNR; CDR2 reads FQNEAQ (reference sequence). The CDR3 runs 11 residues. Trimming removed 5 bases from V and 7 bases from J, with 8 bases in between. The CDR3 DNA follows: TGTGCCAGCAGCCAGGGGCTTGGCTACACCTTC. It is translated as CASSQGLGYTF.

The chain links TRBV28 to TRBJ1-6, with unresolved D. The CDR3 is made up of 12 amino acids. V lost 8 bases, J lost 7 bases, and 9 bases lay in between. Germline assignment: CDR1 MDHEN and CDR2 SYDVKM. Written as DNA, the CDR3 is TGTGCCAGCTTGGCAGAAAATTCACCCCTCCACTTT. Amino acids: CASLAENSPLHF.

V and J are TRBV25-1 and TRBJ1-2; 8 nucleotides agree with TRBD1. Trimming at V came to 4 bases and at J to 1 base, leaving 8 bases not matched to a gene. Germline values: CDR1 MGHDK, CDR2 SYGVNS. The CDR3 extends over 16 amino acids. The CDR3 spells CASSAHGTGINYGYTF. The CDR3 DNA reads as TGTGCCAGCAGTGCACATGGGACAGGCATTAACTATGGCTACACCTTC.

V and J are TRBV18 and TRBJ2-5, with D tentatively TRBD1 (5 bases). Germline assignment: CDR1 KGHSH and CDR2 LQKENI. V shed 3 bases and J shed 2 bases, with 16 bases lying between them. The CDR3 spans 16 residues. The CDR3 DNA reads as TGTGCCAGCTCACCTCTTCGGACACGAGTGCAAGAGACCCAGTACTTC. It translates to CASSPLRTRVQETQYF.

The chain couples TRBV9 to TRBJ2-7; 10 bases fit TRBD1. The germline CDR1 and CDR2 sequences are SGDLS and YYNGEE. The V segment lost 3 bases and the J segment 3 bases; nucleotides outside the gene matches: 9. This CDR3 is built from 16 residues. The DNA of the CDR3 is TGTGCCAGCAGCGGAGGGGGACAGGGGAGTGTCTACGAGCAGTACTTC. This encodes CASSGGGQGSVYEQYF. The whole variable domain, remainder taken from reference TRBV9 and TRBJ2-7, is DSGVTQTPKHLITATGQRVTLRCSPRSGDLSVYWYQQSLDQGLQFLIQYYNGEERAKGNILERFSAQQFPDLHSELNLSSLELGDSALYFCASSGGGQGSVYEQYFGPGTRLTVT.

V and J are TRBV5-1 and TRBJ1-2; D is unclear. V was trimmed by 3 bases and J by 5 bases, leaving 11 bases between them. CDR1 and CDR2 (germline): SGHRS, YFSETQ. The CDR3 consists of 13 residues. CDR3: CASSYGSDYGYTF. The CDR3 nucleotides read TGCGCCAGCAGCTACGGGAGTGATTATGGCTACACCTTC.

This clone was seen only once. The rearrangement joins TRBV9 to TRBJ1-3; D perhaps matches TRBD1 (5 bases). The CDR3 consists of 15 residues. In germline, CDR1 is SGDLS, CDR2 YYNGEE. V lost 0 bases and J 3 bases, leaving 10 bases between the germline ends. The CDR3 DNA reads TGTGCCAGCAGCGTAGCCTGGGGGGGTGGAAACACCATATATTTT. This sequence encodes CASSVAWGGGNTIYF.

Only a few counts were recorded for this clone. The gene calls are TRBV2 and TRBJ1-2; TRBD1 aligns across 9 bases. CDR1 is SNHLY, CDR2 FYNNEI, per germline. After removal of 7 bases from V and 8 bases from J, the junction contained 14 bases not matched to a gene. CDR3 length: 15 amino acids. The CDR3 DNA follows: TGTGCCAGCACCATTGAAAGGGGACAGGGTAGAGGCTACACCTTC. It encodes CASTIERGQGRGYTF.

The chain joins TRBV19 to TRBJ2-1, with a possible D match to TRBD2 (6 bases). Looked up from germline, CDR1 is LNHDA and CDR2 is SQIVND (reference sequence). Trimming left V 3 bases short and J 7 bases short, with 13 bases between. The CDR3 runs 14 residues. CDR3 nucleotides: TGTGCCAGTAGTATGCTCGGGAGTCGTAATGAGCAGTTCTTC. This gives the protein CASSMLGSRNEQFF.

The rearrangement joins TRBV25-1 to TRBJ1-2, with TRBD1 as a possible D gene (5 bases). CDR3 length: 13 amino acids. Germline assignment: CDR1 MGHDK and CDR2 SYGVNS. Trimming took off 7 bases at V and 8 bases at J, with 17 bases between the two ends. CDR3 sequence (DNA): TGTGCCAGCACCCTGGGGCAGGGTTGGGGCTACACCTTC. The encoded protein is CASTLGQGWGYTF.

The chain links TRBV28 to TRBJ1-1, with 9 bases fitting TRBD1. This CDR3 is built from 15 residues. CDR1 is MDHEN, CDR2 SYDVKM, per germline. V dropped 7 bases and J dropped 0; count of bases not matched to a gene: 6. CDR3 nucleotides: TGTGCCAGCAAACCAAGGGACAGGGTGAACACTGAAGCTTTCTTT. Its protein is CASKPRDRVNTEAFF.

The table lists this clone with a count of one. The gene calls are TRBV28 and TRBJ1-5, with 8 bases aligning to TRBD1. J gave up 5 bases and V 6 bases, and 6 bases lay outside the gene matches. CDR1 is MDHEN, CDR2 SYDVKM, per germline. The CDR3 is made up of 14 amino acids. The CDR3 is CASSRGQGYQPQHF. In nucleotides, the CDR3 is TGTGCCAGCAGCCGAGGACAGGGTTATCAGCCCCAGCATTTT.

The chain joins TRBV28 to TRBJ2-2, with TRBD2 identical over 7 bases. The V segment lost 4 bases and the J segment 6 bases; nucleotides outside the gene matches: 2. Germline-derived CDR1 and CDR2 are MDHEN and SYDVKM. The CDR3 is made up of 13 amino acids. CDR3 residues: CASSSRGAGELFF. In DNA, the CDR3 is TGTGCCAGCAGTTCTCGGGGGGCCGGGGAGCTGTTTTTT. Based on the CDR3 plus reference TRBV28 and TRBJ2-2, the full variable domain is DVKVTQSSRYLVKRTGEKVFLECVQDMDHENMFWYRQDPGLGLRLIYFSYDVKMKEKGDIPEGYSVSREKKERFSLILESASTNQTSMYLCASSSRGAGELFFGEGSRLTVL.

The CDR3 nucleotides read TGTGCCAGCAGTTACACAGGGGAGGAGTACGAGCAGTACTTC. It translates to CASSYTGEEYEQYF. The chain is built from TRBV27 and TRBJ2-7; D possibly corresponds to TRBD1 (7 bases). V was clipped by 4 bases and J by 4 bases, with 14 bases between them. The CDR3 covers 14 residues. The germline V gene has CDR1 MNHEY and CDR2 SMNVEV (reference sequence).

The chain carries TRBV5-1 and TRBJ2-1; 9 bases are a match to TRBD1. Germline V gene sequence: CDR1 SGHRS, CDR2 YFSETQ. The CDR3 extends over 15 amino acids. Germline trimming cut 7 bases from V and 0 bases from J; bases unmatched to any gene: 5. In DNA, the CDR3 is TGCGCCAGCGGGACAGGGTTTTCCTCCTACAATGAGCAGTTCTTC. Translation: CASGTGFSSYNEQFF.

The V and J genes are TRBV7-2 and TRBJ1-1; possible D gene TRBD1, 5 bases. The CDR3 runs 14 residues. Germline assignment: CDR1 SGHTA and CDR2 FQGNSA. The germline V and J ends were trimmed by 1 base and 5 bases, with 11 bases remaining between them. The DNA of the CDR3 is TGTGCCAGCAGCTTAGATATGGGGGGAACTGAAGCTTTCTTT. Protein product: CASSLDMGGTEAFF.